This TCR beta chain was sequenced during a study of CD8 T cells in ankylosing spondylitis. Study-wide results and limits: Reports of some motif variants in reactive arthritis synovial fluid and blood predate this one. Ankylosing spondylitis blood appeared to be characterized by a TCR beta motif of several highly homologous variants. Reports say disease-linked clones showed up significantly more in matched ankylosing spondylitis synovial fluid.

Quantitative 5'-RACE with molecular barcodes was used to make the TCR beta libraries. TCRdb analysed the 5' RACE reads with MiXCR anew, one entry per CDR3 protein. The data show 350,000 to 450,000 distinct CDR3 sequences, 26% seen once. Points on this clonotype: Its cognate antigen is unknown.

V dropped 1 base and J dropped 6 bases, with 15 bases sitting between them. The length of the CDR3 is 16 residues. The germline V gene has CDR1 SEHNR and CDR2 FQNEAQ (reference sequence). V is TRBV7-9 and J is TRBJ2-2; the D gene is possibly TRBD2 (6 bases). The sequence was collected from a male donor with ankylosing spondylitis. Sequencing used blood, either unsorted or a sorted T cell fraction (not recorded which). The CDR3, as DNA: TGTGCCAGCAGCTTAGTTGCCGGGACTCCGGCCGGGGAGCTGTTTTTT. It encodes CASSLVAGTPAGELFF.